Each of the 5 T cell receptor beta chains below was sequenced from the same sample in a study of glioma-infiltrating T cells. Using RNA template, CDR3s of TCR alpha and beta were amplified with iRepertoire arm-PCR. MiXCR, applied by TCRdb to the multiplex PCR reads, yields one record per CDR3 protein. The sample records around 130,000 distinct CDR3 sequences, around a quarter being singletons. Sequencing was done on a sample of glioma tissue, nonneoplastic brain tissue, or PBMCs (not recorded which). The receptors stem from a human donor with low-grade glioma or glioblastoma, undergoing nonglioma brain surgery, or in good health (not recorded which).

Many counts were recorded for this clonotype. This chain connects TRBV24-1 to TRBJ2-5; 7 bases match TRBD2. This CDR3 contains 14 residues. Trimming removed 2 bases from V and 5 bases from J; junction bases left unmatched: 4. Germline CDR1 is KGHDR and CDR2 is SFDVKD. The CDR3 loop reads CATSDYGGTETQYF. DNA for the CDR3: TGTGCCACCAGTGATTACGGGGGGACGGAGACCCAGTACTTC.

The V call is TRBV24-1, the J call TRBJ2-3; D may be TRBD1 or TRBD2 (5 bases each). The CDR3 totals 13 residues. V lost 7 bases and J lost 2, with 9 bases in between. Germline CDR1 reads KGHDR; CDR2 reads SFDVKD. DNA for the CDR3: TGTGCCACCAGATTCGGGGCCACAGATACGCAGTATTTT. Translated, it gives CATRFGATDTQYF.

V gene TRBV19 combines with J gene TRBJ2-3; D gene ambiguous. CDR1 is LNHDA and CDR2 is SQIVND in the germline V gene (reference sequence). This CDR3 has 16 amino acids. V dropped 7 bases and J dropped 1 base, with 18 bases sitting between them. Written as DNA, the CDR3 is TGTGCCAGTAAGGTTGGTGGCAGGCTGGGCACAGATACGCAGTATTTT. Protein: CASKVGGRLGTDTQYF.

A note on this clonotype: A much larger clone lies a single base off, so this may be a read error. CDR3 sequence (DNA): TGTGCCAGCAGTTACGGGGAGGAACAGAGCACAGATGCGCAGTATTTT. It is translated as CASSYGEEQSTDAQYF. The chain uses TRBV6-5 and TRBJ2-3; possibly TRBD2 for D (6 bases). The CDR3 contains 16 residues. Germline V gives CDR1 MNHEY, CDR2 SVGAGI.

The CDR3: CASKSRLGQTSTDTQYF. CDR3 DNA sequence: TGTGCCAGCAAATCGAGGCTAGGCCAGACTAGCACAGATACGCAGTATTTT. This rearrangement joins TRBV12-3 or TRBV12-4 to TRBJ2-3, with D unclear. This CDR3 region has 17 residues. Trimming pared 7 bases from V and 0 bases from J, leaving 20 bases between.